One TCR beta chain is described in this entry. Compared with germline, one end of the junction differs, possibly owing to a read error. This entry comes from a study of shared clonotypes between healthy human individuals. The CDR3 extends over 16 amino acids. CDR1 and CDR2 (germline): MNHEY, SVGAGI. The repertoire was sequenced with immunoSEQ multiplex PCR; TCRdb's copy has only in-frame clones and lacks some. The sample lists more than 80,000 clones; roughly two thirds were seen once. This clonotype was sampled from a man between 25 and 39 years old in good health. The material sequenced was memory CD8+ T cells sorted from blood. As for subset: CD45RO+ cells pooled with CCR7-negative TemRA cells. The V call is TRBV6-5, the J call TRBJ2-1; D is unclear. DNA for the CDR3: TGTGCCAGCAGTTACAGTAGGCTCGTATCCTCCAATGAGCAGTTCTTC. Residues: CASSYSRLVSSNEQFF.